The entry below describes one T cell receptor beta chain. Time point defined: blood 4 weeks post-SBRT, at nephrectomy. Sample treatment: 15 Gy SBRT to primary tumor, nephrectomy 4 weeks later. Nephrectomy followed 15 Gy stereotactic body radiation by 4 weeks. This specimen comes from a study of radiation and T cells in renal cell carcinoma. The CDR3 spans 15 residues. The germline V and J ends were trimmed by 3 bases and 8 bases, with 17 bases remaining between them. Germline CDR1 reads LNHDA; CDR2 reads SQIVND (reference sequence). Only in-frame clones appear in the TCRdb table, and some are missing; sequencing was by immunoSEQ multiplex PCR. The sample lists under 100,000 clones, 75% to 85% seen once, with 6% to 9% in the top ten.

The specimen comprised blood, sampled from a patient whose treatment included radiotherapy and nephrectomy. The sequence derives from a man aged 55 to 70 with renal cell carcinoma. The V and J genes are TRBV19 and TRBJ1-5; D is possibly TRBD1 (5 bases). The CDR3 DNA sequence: TGTGCCAGTAGTATTTCCAGGGCAAGTTTTGAGCCCCAGCATTTT. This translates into CASSISRASFEPQHF.